Below are 9 T cell receptor beta chains sequenced from a single sample in a study of cytomegalovirus exposure and HLA in healthy donors (dated by TCRdb to 2016 to 2017). Library preparation was by the immunoSEQ multiplex PCR assay. Sourced from immuneACCESS, this table was stored by TCRdb with only in-frame sequences that have V and J called. A share of the clones is absent; for the studies checked, an unresolved V gene accounts for under half, and the remainder has no known explanation. In all, the sample holds more than 300,000 clones, and just over 85% of those were seen once. Together, the top ten hold over 0.75% of the sample. The sample taken for sequencing was PBMCs. All receptors derive from a woman aged 18-35 years in good health and CMV-seronegative.

The chain combines TRBV27 with TRBJ2-7; a weak D match, TRBD2 (5 bases). Looked up from germline, CDR1 is MNHEY and CDR2 is SMNVEV (reference sequence). The germline V and J ends were trimmed by 3 bases and 5 bases, with 17 bases remaining between them. The CDR3 is 15 residues long. The chain's CDR3 is CASSFLFSGSDEQYF. Here the CDR3 DNA reads TGTGCCAGCAGTTTTTTGTTTTCGGGTAGCGACGAGCAGTACTTC.

V and J are TRBV7-3 and TRBJ2-3, with 7 bases matching TRBD2. Per germline, CDR1 SGHTA and CDR2 FQGTGA. The CDR3 runs to 15 residues. The V gene end was trimmed by 5 bases and the J gene end by 0 bases; junction bases not matched to a gene: 5. CDR3 DNA sequence: TGTGCCAGCAGCCTACTGGGGGGGAGCACAGATACGCAGTATTTT. Translating gives CASSLLGGSTDTQYF.

The chain joins TRBV5-1 to TRBJ2-1; 7 nucleotides align to TRBD2. Germline CDR1 and CDR2: SGHRS and YFSETQ. The CDR3 is made up of 15 amino acids. The V and J ends lost 4 bases and 5 bases, in that order; junction bases with no gene match: 9. The CDR3 DNA reads TGCGCCAGCAGCCCTAGCGGAGTTAGTAACAATGAGCAGTTCTTC. Protein product: CASSPSGVSNNEQFF.

The J gene is TRBJ1-2, the V gene TRBV13, with 8 bases identical to TRBD1. Germline V gene sequence: CDR1 PRHDT, CDR2 FYEKMQ (reference sequence). V gave up 3 bases and J gave up 8 bases; unmatched junction bases: 8. The CDR3 loop spans 14 amino acids. The CDR3 nucleotides read TGTGCCAGCAGCTTTACTTCCAGGGGGCAAGGCTACACCTTC. Its translation is CASSFTSRGQGYTF.

This clone was observed a handful of times. In DNA, the CDR3 is TGTGCCAGCAGCAAGACAGGGGGCGCGGCAGAGGGCTACACCTTC. Protein sequence: CASSKTGGAAEGYTF. The chain carries TRBV7-8 and TRBJ1-2; 10 nucleotides align to TRBD1. The V gene end was trimmed by 5 bases and the J gene end by 8 bases; junction bases not matched to a gene: 11. The CDR3 has 15 amino acids. The germline CDR1 and CDR2 sequences are SGHVS and FQNEAQ.

The chain joins TRBV19 to TRBJ2-7, with 10 bases lining up with TRBD1. Germline V gene lookup returns CDR1 LNHDA and CDR2 SQIVND (reference sequence). The CDR3 loop spans 15 amino acids. V gave up 6 bases and J gave up 5 bases; unmatched junction bases: 10. CDR3 sequence: CASRLSGTGENEQYF. CDR3 nucleotide sequence: TGTGCCAGTAGGCTAAGCGGGACAGGGGAAAACGAGCAGTACTTC.

This clone has only a few counts. J is TRBJ2-7 and V is TRBV27, with D perhaps TRBD1 (5 bases). Trimming left V 5 bases short and J 3 bases short, with 11 bases between. The germline gives CDR1 MNHEY, CDR2 SMNVEV (reference sequence). CDR3 length: 13 amino acids. CDR3 loop: CASSHRTHYEQYF. In DNA, the CDR3 is TGTGCCAGCAGTCACCGGACACACTACGAGCAGTACTTC.

The chain uses TRBV2 and TRBJ2-1, with 7 positions matching TRBD2. After removal of 6 bases from V and 10 bases from J, the junction contained 9 bases not matched to a gene. CDR3 length: 13 residues. The germline gives CDR1 SNHLY, CDR2 FYNNEI. This chain's CDR3 is CASSANGLDEQFF. CDR3 DNA: TGTGCCAGCAGCGCAAACGGACTAGACGAGCAGTTCTTC. Supplemented by reference TRBV2 and TRBJ2-1, the full variable domain reads EPEVTQTPSHQVTQMGQEVILRCVPISNHLYFYWYRQILGQKVEFLVSFYNNEISEKSEIFDDQFSVERPDGSNFTLKIRSTKLEDSAMYFCASSANGLDEQFFGPGTRLTVL.

The chain employs TRBV6-1 and TRBJ2-3; 11 bases map to TRBD2. The CDR3 is made up of 15 amino acids. The V and J ends lost 1 base and 6 bases, in that order; junction bases with no gene match: 3. Germline-derived CDR1 and CDR2 are MNHNS and SASEGT. The CDR3 DNA reads TGTGCCAGCAGTGAAGTTAGCGGGGGGGCCGATACGCAGTATTTT. This codes for CASSEVSGGADTQYF.